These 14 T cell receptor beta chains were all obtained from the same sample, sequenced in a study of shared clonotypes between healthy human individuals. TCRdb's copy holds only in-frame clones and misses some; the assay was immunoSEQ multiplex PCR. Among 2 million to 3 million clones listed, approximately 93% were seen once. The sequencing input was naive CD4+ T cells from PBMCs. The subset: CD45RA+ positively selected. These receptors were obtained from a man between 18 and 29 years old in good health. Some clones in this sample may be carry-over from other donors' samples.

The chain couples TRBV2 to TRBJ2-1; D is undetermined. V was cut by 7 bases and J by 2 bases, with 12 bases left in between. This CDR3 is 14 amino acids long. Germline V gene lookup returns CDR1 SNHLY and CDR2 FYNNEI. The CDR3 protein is CASTGSFPYNEQFF. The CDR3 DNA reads TGTGCCAGCACGGGTAGCTTCCCCTACAATGAGCAGTTCTTC.

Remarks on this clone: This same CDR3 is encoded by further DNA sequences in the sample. CDR3 sequence reads: CASSLAPPGYQETQYF. The DNA of the CDR3 is TGTGCCAGCAGCTTAGCTCCGCCGGGGTACCAAGAGACCCAGTACTTC. The V call is TRBV7-2, the J call TRBJ2-5; perhaps TRBD2 as D (5 bases). Germline V gene sequence: CDR1 SGHTA, CDR2 FQGNSA. The CDR3 loop spans 16 amino acids. V was shortened by 0 bases and J by 0 bases, with 11 bases between the two germline ends.

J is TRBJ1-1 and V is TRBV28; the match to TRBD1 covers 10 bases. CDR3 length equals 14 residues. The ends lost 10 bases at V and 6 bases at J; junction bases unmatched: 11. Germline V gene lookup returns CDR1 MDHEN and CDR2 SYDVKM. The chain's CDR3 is CATYSGTGASEAFF. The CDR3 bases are TGTGCCACGTATAGCGGGACAGGGGCATCTGAAGCTTTCTTT.

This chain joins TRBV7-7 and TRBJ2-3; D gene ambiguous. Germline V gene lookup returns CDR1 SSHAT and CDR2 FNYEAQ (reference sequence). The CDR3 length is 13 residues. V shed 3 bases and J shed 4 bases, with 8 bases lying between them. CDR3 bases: TGTGCCAGCAGCTTTCGCCGGTCAGATACGCAGTATTTT. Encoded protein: CASSFRRSDTQYF.

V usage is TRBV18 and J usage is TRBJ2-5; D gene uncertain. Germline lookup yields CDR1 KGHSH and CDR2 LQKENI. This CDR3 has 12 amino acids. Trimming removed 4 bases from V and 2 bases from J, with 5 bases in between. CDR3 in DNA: TGTGCCAGCTCACATAAACAAGAGACCCAGTACTTC. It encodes CASSHKQETQYF.

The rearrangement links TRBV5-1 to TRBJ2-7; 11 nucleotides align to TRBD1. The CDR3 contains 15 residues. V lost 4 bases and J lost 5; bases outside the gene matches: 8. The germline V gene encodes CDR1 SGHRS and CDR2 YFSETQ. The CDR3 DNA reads TGCGCCAGCAGCCCGAGGACAGGGGGCATAGACGAGCAGTACTTC. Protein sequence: CASSPRTGGIDEQYF.

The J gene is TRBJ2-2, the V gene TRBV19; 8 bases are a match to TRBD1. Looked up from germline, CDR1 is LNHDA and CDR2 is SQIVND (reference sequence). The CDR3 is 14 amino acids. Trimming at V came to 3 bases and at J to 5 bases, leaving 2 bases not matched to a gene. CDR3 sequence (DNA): TGTGCCAGTAGTATGGACAGGGCGACCGGGGAGCTGTTTTTT. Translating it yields CASSMDRATGELFF. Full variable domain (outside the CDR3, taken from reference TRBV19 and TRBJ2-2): DGGITQSPKYLFRKEGQNVTLSCEQNLNHDAMYWYRQDPGQGLRLIYYSQIVNDFQKGDIAEGYSVSREKKESFPLTVTSAQKNPTAFYLCASSMDRATGELFFGEGSRLTVL.

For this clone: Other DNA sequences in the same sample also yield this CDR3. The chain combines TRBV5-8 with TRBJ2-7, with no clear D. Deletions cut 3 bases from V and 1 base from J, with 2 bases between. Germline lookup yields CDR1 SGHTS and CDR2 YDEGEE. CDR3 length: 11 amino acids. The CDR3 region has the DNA TGTGCCAGCAGCTCATCCTACGAGCAGTACTTC. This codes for CASSSSYEQYF.

The CDR3 protein is CASSIVGRINTEAFF. As DNA, the CDR3 is TGTGCCAGTAGTATAGTTGGGCGGATTAACACTGAAGCTTTCTTT. The chain has TRBV19 and TRBJ1-1; D unresolved. Germline V CDR1 and CDR2: LNHDA, SQIVND (reference sequence). V was trimmed by 1 base and J by 2 bases, leaving 11 bases between them. The CDR3 is 15 residues long. The variable domain in full, completed from reference TRBV19 and TRBJ1-1, reads DGGITQSPKYLFRKEGQNVTLSCEQNLNHDAMYWYRQDPGQGLRLIYYSQIVNDFQKGDIAEGYSVSREKKESFPLTVTSAQKNPTAFYLCASSIVGRINTEAFFGQGTRLTVV.

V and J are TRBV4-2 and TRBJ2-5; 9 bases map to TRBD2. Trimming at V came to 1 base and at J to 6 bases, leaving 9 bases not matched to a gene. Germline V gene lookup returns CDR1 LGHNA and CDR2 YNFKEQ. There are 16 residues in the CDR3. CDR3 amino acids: CASSQVVAGGVKTQYF. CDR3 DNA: TGTGCCAGCAGCCAAGTTGTCGCGGGAGGGGTCAAGACCCAGTACTTC.

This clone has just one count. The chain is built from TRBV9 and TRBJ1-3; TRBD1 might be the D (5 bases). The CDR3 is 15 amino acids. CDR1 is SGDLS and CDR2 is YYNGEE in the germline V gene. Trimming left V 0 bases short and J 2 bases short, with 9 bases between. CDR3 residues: CASSVETVAGNTIYF. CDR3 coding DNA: TGTGCCAGCAGCGTAGAGACAGTAGCTGGAAACACCATATATTTT.

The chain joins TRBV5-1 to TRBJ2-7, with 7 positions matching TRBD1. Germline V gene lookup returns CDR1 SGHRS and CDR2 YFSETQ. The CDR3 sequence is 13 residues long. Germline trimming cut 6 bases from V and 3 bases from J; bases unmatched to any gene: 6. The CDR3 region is CASNPGQSYEQYF. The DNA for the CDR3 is TGCGCCAGCAACCCGGGACAGAGCTACGAGCAGTACTTC.

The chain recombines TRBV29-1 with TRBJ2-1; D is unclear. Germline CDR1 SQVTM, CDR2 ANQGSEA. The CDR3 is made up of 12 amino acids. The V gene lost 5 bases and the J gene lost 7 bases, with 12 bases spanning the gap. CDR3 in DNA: TGCAGCGTTTTGGGCCCCAAGAATGAGCAGTTCTTC. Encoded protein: CSVLGPKNEQFF.

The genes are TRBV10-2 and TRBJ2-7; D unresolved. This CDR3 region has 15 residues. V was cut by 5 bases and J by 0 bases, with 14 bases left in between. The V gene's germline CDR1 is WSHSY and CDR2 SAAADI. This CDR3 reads CASSLGVRSSYEQYF. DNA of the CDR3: TGCGCCAGCAGTCTCGGCGTTAGGAGCTCCTACGAGCAGTACTTC.